This T cell receptor beta chain came from a study of shared clonotypes between healthy human individuals. Whole-study results and caveats: Rarefaction showed that sequencing of sorted subsets was incomplete (despite large depth). The small donor group covered limited genetic and exposure diversity.

Samples underwent the assay at deep level. Produced via immunoSEQ multiplex PCR; TCRdb's table is partial and in-frame only. This sample yields some 2,100,000 clones, of which around 95% are seen a single time; around 0.13% belongs to the top ten. The V gene's germline CDR1 is MDHEN and CDR2 SYDVKM. With 4 bases removed from V and 4 bases from J, the gap between germline ends came to 11 bases. The CDR3 spans 14 residues. Concerning this clone: Its antigen is unidentified.

The TCR was taken from a man aged 18 to 29 in good health. Sequencing used naive CD4+ T cells sorted from blood. Subset denoted: CD45RA+ positively selected. This rearrangement joins TRBV28 to TRBJ2-1, with D unclear. CDR3 loop: CASSSHGGYNEQFF. The CDR3 DNA follows: TGTGCCAGCAGTTCACATGGCGGATACAATGAGCAGTTCTTC.